This TCR beta chain was profiled in a study of blood T cells in healthy people across ages. The use of a sample-barcoded 5' primer and a J-beta primer mix characterized a second PCR of about 7 to 12 cycles. MiXCR was run by TCRdb on the 5' RACE reads, yielding one entry per CDR3 protein. The sample carries hundreds of thousands of distinct CDR3 sequences, roughly 20% recorded once. Germline lookup yields CDR1 ENHRY and CDR2 SYGVKD. The junction had 8 bases not matched to a gene; V was cut back by 0 bases and J by 0 bases. This CDR3 is 19 amino acids long. Sequences were obtained from blood. The receptor was isolated from a man in his 70s in good health. The genes are TRBV10-3 and TRBJ2-2; 9 bases are a match to TRBD2. CDR3 loop: CAISESETSGPSNTGELFF. The CDR3 nucleotides read TGTGCCATCAGTGAGTCCGAAACTAGCGGGCCTTCGAACACCGGGGAGCTGTTTTTT.